A selection of T cell receptor beta chains follows, all from one sample in a study of blood T cells in healthy people across ages. TCRdb processed the 5' RACE reads anew with MiXCR; each CDR3 protein has one entry. The sample has 1.4 million or so distinct CDR3 sequences, less than 45% seen once. Sequencing was done on a sample of blood. The source of these receptors is a woman aged 18 to 35 in good health. CDR3s include the opening cysteine and the closing phenylalanine or tryptophan. Each record gives: CDR3 protein, CDR3 DNA, clone size, J gene, V gene, D gene, CDR3 length. A D gene is named only where the DNA matches it firmly. Clone size is stated in some rows and not others, as once, few, many or a class when expanded.

CASSYSGRVAFF TGTGCCAGCAGTTACTCCGGAAGAGTGGCTTTCTTT - TRBJ1-1 TRBV6-5 - 12
CASGSEQFF TGTGCCAGCGGCAGTGAGCAGTTCTTC many TRBJ2-1 TRBV9 - 9
CASSQGLGFGYTF TGTGCCAGCAGCCAGGGGTTGGGGTTTGGCTACACCTTC few TRBJ1-2 TRBV3-1 - 13
CSVEDRYGYTF TGCAGCGTTGAAGACAGATATGGCTACACCTTC many TRBJ1-2 TRBV29-1 - 11
CASSSLGGGTYGYTF TGTGCCAGCAGCTCCCTCGGAGGGGGAACCTATGGCTACACCTTC - TRBJ1-2 TRBV7-2 - 15
CTSSVGGYNEQYF TGTACCAGCAGCGTGGGGGGGTACAATGAGCAGTACTTC - TRBJ2-7 TRBV9 TRBD2 13
CSARDGTSGTVYNEQFF TGCAGTGCTAGAGATGGGACCTCCGGGACAGTCTACAATGAGCAGTTCTTC - TRBJ2-1 TRBV20-1 TRBD1 17
CASSLDRGTGEQFF TGTGCCAGCAGCTTAGATAGGGGGACAGGTGAGCAGTTCTTC few TRBJ2-1 TRBV11-2 TRBD1 14
CASLSGSNTGELFF TGCGCCAGCCTTAGCGGTAGCAACACCGGGGAGCTGTTTTTT - TRBJ2-2 TRBV5-1 - 14
CASSYGETEAFF TGTGCCAGCAGTTACGGGGAAACTGAAGCTTTCTTT - TRBJ1-1 TRBV6-6 - 12
CASSSTPLLLYNEQYF TGTGCCAGCAGCTCGACTCCTCTGCTCCTCTACAATGAGCAGTACTTC - TRBJ2-5 TRBV5-5 - 16
CASSVHGPPSSYNEQFF TGTGCCAGCAGTGTTCATGGACCCCCAAGCTCCTACAATGAGCAGTTCTTC few TRBJ2-1 TRBV2 - 17
CASRTGLAGLTGELFF TGTGCCAGCAGAACCGGACTAGCGGGCCTGACCGGGGAGCTGTTTTTT - TRBJ2-2 TRBV2 TRBD2 16
CASSYTGTGGTEAFF TGTGCCAGCAGCTACACCGGGACAGGAGGCACTGAAGCTTTCTTT - TRBJ1-1 TRBV7-9 TRBD1 15
CAGSPTGGVGYGYTF TGTGCCGGCAGTCCGACAGGGGGCGTAGGTTATGGCTACACCTTC - TRBJ1-2 TRBV12-3/TRBV12-4 TRBD1 15
CASSLVSSEQFF TGTGCCAGCAGCCTTGTTAGCTCTGAGCAGTTCTTC - TRBJ2-1 TRBV7-2 - 12
CSVEGRGGHNEQFF TGCAGCGTTGAAGGGCGGGGGGGCCACAATGAGCAGTTCTTC few TRBJ2-1 TRBV29-1 TRBD2 14
CASRTGLAGVSEQFF TGTGCCAGCAGAACGGGACTAGCGGGAGTTAGTGAGCAGTTCTTC - TRBJ2-1 TRBV6-2/TRBV6-3 TRBD2 15
CASSEALLAAYGYTF TGTGCCAGCAGTGAAGCGCTATTAGCAGCATATGGCTACACCTTC - TRBJ1-2 TRBV6-1 - 15
CASSEYYEQYF TGTGCCAGCAGTGAATACTACGAGCAGTACTTC many TRBJ2-7 TRBV25-1 - 11
CASNVIHSSYNEQFF TGTGCCAGCAACGTTATTCACAGCTCCTACAATGAGCAGTTCTTC - TRBJ2-1 TRBV7-6 - 15
CASSAGQTPNYGYTF TGTGCCAGCAGCGCCGGACAGACTCCTAACTATGGCTACACCTTC few TRBJ1-2 TRBV7-9 - 15
CAISTEGDSYEQYF TGTGCCATCAGTACTGAGGGCGACTCCTACGAGCAGTACTTC - TRBJ2-7 TRBV10-3 - 14
CASSLVGLARRHEQFF TGTGCCAGCAGCTTAGTGGGACTAGCGCGTAGGCATGAGCAGTTCTTC - TRBJ2-1 TRBV7-9 TRBD2 16
CVSSKIGTYNEQFF TGTGTCAGCAGTAAAATCGGGACTTACAATGAGCAGTTCTTC - TRBJ2-1 TRBV27 - 14
CASSHTDGSYEQYF TGCGCCAGCAGCCACACAGACGGATCCTACGAGCAGTACTTC many TRBJ2-7 TRBV4-1 - 14
CSASRDVTEAFF TGCAGTGCTTCCAGGGACGTCACTGAAGCTTTCTTT - TRBJ1-1 TRBV20-1 - 12
CASSLAVSGIYNEQFF TGTGCCAGCAGCTTAGCGGTTAGCGGAATCTACAATGAGCAGTTCTTC - TRBJ2-1 TRBV7-6 - 16
CASSLGGGADEKLFF TGTGCCAGCAGCCTCGGAGGGGGCGCGGATGAAAAACTGTTTTTT - TRBJ1-4 TRBV9 TRBD1 15
CASSAGQVYNSPLHF TGTGCCAGCAGCGCGGGACAGGTTTATAATTCACCCCTCCACTTT few TRBJ1-6 TRBV7-2 TRBD1 15
CASSFSSIWTGFYEQYF TGTGCCAGCAGTTTTTCGTCGATTTGGACAGGCTTCTACGAGCAGTACTTC few TRBJ2-7 TRBV12-3/TRBV12-4 TRBD1 17
CASSLGGLARHEQFF TGTGCCAGCAGCTTAGGGGGACTAGCCAGGCATGAGCAGTTCTTC - TRBJ2-1 TRBV7-2 TRBD2 15
CASSQERAKNIQYF TGTGCCAGCAGCCAGGAAAGGGCCAAAAACATTCAGTACTTC - TRBJ2-4 TRBV28 - 14
CSVIENTGELFF TGCAGCGTGATAGAGAACACCGGGGAGCTGTTTTTT - TRBJ2-2 TRBV29-1 - 12
CSAQSGLAGGSLQETQYF TGCAGTGCCCAATCGGGACTAGCGGGAGGGAGTCTCCAAGAGACCCAGTACTTC many TRBJ2-5 TRBV20-1 TRBD2 18
CATSPGLAGGADTQYF TGTGCCACCTCCCCGGGACTAGCGGGGGGGGCAGATACGCAGTATTTT - TRBJ2-3 TRBV6-2/TRBV6-3 TRBD2 16
CASSQDRGYYGYTF TGTGCCAGCAGCCAAGACAGGGGCTACTATGGCTACACCTTC - TRBJ1-2 TRBV7-2 TRBD1 14
CSARDQSYEQYF TGCAGTGCTCGGGACCAGTCCTACGAGCAGTACTTC few TRBJ2-7 TRBV20-1 - 12
CASSSRRQGVSDTQYF TGTGCCAGCAGCTCGAGGAGGCAGGGTGTTTCAGATACGCAGTATTTT few TRBJ2-3 TRBV9 - 16
CASRERLATNNEQFF TGTGCCAGCAGGGAAAGACTGGCTACGAACAATGAGCAGTTCTTC - TRBJ2-1 TRBV2 - 15
CSAPLPRAGGNNEQFF TGCAGTGCTCCACTCCCTAGGGCGGGGGGGAACAATGAGCAGTTCTTC - TRBJ2-1 TRBV20-1 TRBD2 16
CASSQAGYQVGYTF TGTGCCAGCAGCCAAGCCGGTTACCAGGTCGGCTACACCTTC - TRBJ1-2 TRBV3-1 - 14
CSARPGQFAQHF TGCAGTGCTAGGCCCGGACAGTTCGCCCAGCATTTT few TRBJ1-5 TRBV20-1 - 12
CASSEQPRNTNTGELFF TGCGCCAGCAGCGAACAGCCCCGGAACACGAACACCGGGGAGCTGTTTTTT few TRBJ2-2 TRBV5-1 - 17
CASSQDVALGGDTQYF TGTGCCAGCAGCCAAGATGTCGCACTAGGAGGTGATACGCAGTATTTT few TRBJ2-3 TRBV3-1 - 16